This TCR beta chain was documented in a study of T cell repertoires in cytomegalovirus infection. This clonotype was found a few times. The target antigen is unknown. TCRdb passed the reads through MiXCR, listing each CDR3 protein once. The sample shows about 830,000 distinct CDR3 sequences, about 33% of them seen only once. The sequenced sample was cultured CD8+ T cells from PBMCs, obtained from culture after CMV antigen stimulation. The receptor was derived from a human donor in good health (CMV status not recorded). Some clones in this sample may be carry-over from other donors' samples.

CDR3 sequence (DNA): TGTGCCAGCAGCTTAGCGAGTTTCTCCTTGGAAAAACTGTTTTTT. It encodes CASSLASFSLEKLFF. The chain employs TRBV7-9 and TRBJ1-4; no reliable D call. V was shortened by 0 bases and J by 8 bases, with 13 bases between the two germline ends. The CDR3 contains 15 residues. Germline CDR1 SEHNR, CDR2 FQNEAQ (reference sequence).